The rows below give T cell receptor beta chains drawn from one sample of a study of metastatic and nonmetastatic thyroid tumors. MiXCR was used by TCRdb to re-call the PCR reads. The sample records approximately 6,100 clones, 25% to 30% being singletons. The material sequenced was adjacent normal tissue. Receptors were obtained from a female donor with papillary thyroid cancer or a benign thyroid nodule (not recorded which). Some clones in this sample may be carry-over from other donors' samples. Each CDR3 is given with its conserved first and last residue. The D gene is left open where the match is weak.

TRBJ2-1	.	TRBV12-3/TRBV12-4	CASSFRSGKGYGEQFF
TRBJ2-7	TRBD2	TRBV6-2/TRBV6-3	CASSYASGGLVSYEQYF
TRBJ1-2	.	TRBV30	CAWSVTGGGGYTF
TRBJ2-7	TRBD2	TRBV6-1	CAHKGTSSYEQYF
TRBJ2-7	TRBD2	TRBV27	CASSPESGSSYEQYF
TRBJ1-5	.	TRBV15	CATSRDGGFMGQPQHF
TRBJ2-2	.	TRBV7-8	CASSLEARSLRTGELFF
TRBJ2-2	.	TRBV11-1	CASSLAQTTGELFF
TRBJ1-1	.	TRBV7-9	CASSFREAEAFF
TRBJ2-3	TRBD2	TRBV19	CAISDGTSSADTQYF
TRBJ2-1	.	TRBV30	CAWSNQEILFPEQFF
TRBJ1-5	.	TRBV7-2	CASSLGYDQPQHF
TRBJ1-2	.	TRBV20-1	CSARLGDYGYTF
TRBJ2-7	TRBD2	TRBV19	CASSRGTTHEQYF
TRBJ2-7	.	TRBV27	CASRSSSYEQYF
TRBJ2-7	.	TRBV3-1	CASSPSVGGIGEQYF
TRBJ1-6	TRBD1	TRBV2	CASKGDRSQPLHF
TRBJ2-5	.	TRBV5-1	CASSSRDGSVAQYF
TRBJ1-1	.	TRBV6-1	CASRTGRNTEAFF
TRBJ2-7	TRBD2	TRBV11-2	CASSLVGLAVDYEQYF
TRBJ1-2	.	TRBV13	CASSLGVTGGYGYTF
TRBJ2-7	.	TRBV20-1	CSADGHDEQYF
TRBJ2-7	.	TRBV5-6	CASSPGQAYQQYF
TRBJ2-2	.	TRBV12-3/TRBV12-4	CASSFRELGTGELFF
TRBJ1-2	.	TRBV19	CASSTRQVLYGYTF
TRBJ2-7	.	TRBV10-2	CASSLFIETLQYF
TRBJ1-1	TRBD1	TRBV6-1	CASTKTGLKTEAFF
TRBJ2-7	TRBD1	TRBV15	CATSREHRGYEQYF
TRBJ1-1	.	TRBV19	CASSITWGRTEAFF
TRBJ2-1	TRBD2	TRBV12-3/TRBV12-4	CASSFPSGGGRLEQFF
TRBJ2-7	TRBD1	TRBV28	CASSRLGQGSYEQYF
TRBJ1-3	.	TRBV5-6	CASSLWERGNTIYF
.	TRBD1	TRBV6-2/TRBV6-3	CASSYSRGRGQEGHEQFF
TRBJ2-2	TRBD2	TRBV27	CASSLRGTNTGELFF
TRBJ2-3	.	TRBV20-1	CSARGDSILTDTQYF
TRBJ2-7	TRBD2	TRBV13	CASSRGTSGIYEQYF
TRBJ2-7	.	TRBV7-9	CANSLHGVTYEQYF